This T cell receptor beta chain was recorded in a study of blood T cell repertoires in COVID-19. Background on the study: Acute-phase and convalescent COVID-19 samples originated in the United States, Italy and Spain. T cells, B-cell-depleted T cells, or PBMCs supplied cDNA or gDNA.

Assay: immunoSEQ multiplex PCR; the TCRdb copy retains only in-frame clones and omits some. The sample shows approximately 89,000 clones, about 85% of them seen only once. V lost 7 bases and J lost 6, with 9 bases in between. The CDR3 totals 11 residues. The genes are TRBV12-3 or TRBV12-4 and TRBJ1-1; no reliable D call. The origin of this receptor is a man between 65 and 85 years old with acute or convalescent COVID-19. Sequenced material: peripheral blood. Written as DNA, the CDR3 is TGTGCCAGCAACCGGGTCGCTGAAGCTTTCTTT. Translation gives CASNRVAEAFF.